This T cell receptor (beta chain) came from a study of T cells in Graves' hyperthyroidism and ophthalmopathy. Turning to the study itself: Specimen type is peripheral blood, collected at initial diagnosis prior to any treatment. Study observations and caveats: Expanded thyroid clonotypes (above 0.001) were mostly also found in blood.

Those patients with uncontrolled infection, other autoimmune disease, pregnancy or lactation were excluded. This blood was taken when hyperthyroidism was first diagnosed, before any ophthalmopathy symptoms existed. There were TCR beta CDR3 regions amplified from RNA transcripts. The TCR CDR3 first-round RT-PCR relied on the HTBI primer set. TCRdb independently ran MiXCR on the multiplex PCR reads; one entry per CDR3 protein. The data hold approximately 260,000 distinct CDR3 sequences, with 13% to 15% observed a single time. Comment on this clonotype: Its specificity is not known. This could be a read error, since a much larger clone is one nucleotide away.

The CDR3 spans 14 residues. Per germline, CDR1 SNHLY and CDR2 FYNNEI. Trimming removed 1 base at V and 6 bases at J, with 10 bases between. V is TRBV2 and J is TRBJ1-5, with D tentatively TRBD1 (5 bases). The sequence derives from a woman between 45 and 65 years old with Graves' hyperthyroidism that later progressed to Graves' ophthalmopathy. Specimen: blood. For the CDR3, the DNA is TGTGCCAGCAGTGAAGGGTACAGGACTCAGCCCCAGCATTTT. It codes for CASSEGYRTQPQHF. The variable domain in full, with the rest retrieved from reference TRBV2 and TRBJ1-5, is EPEVTQTPSHQVTQMGQEVILRCVPISNHLYFYWYRQILGQKVEFLVSFYNNEISEKSEIFDDQFSVERPDGSNFTLKIRSTKLEDSAMYFCASSEGYRTQPQHFGDGTRLSIL.